This TCR beta chain appears in the sequencing data of a study of human T cells and chemical hapten exposure. Study-wide background: A mostly female patient group had alopecia areata, totalis or universalis. TCR yields differed between samples (mainly from small differences in pooled library volume). The study's findings and limits: TCRs whose frequency exceeded 1 in 1000 remained the same following DPC sensitization. While controls formed fewer of them, expanded TCRs formed significantly more large CDR3 similarity clusters.

In TCRdb, the RACE reads were re-called with MiXCR into one record per CDR3 protein. The table has 350,000 to 450,000 distinct CDR3 sequences, 5% to 6.5% seen once. Deletions cut 4 bases from V and 0 bases from J, with 16 bases between. This CDR3 has 16 residues. Germline V gene lookup returns CDR1 DFQATT and CDR2 SNEGSKA (reference sequence). This clonotype was seen many times. Antigen specificity is unknown. Time point reported: pre-sensitization, week 0. Stated treatment: therapeutic diphenylcyclopropenone sensitization with weekly scalp DPC. This rearrangement joins TRBV20-1 to TRBJ2-4; D possibly corresponds to TRBD1 (6 bases). The receptor was isolated from a woman between 50 and 59 years old with alopecia areata. Some clones in this sample may be carry-over from other donors' samples. The source material was whole blood, sampled in connection with sensitization to the hapten diphenylcyclopropenone (DPC). Here the CDR3 DNA reads TGCAGTGCTACTAGTACAGGGTCCGTAGCCAAAAACATTCAGTACTTC. Translated: CSATSTGSVAKNIQYF.